This T cell receptor beta chain was captured in a study of T-cell reconstitution after alpha-beta-depleted transplantation in children. The CDR3 spans 11 residues. The germline V gene has CDR1 SQVTM and CDR2 ANQGSEA. The library targeted TCRbeta and was prepared with unique molecular identifiers. TCRdb independently ran MiXCR on the PCR reads; one entry per CDR3 protein. The data show around 500,000 distinct CDR3 sequences, more than 20% seen once. Overall study results and limits: About two months after transplant, alpha-beta T cells reportedly came from several hundred expanded graft clones. A year had passed since transplant, and T-cell counts and diversity by then came mostly from newly produced T cells.

This clonotype was seen many times. The target antigen is unknown. The TCR originated in a boy younger than two who had a stem cell transplant for acute myeloid leukemia, so the T cells may come from the graft donor. The chain is built from TRBV29-1 and TRBJ1-3; D gene unclear. Sequences were derived from PBMCs, mostly from graft donor cells, sampled 360 days after TCRalphabeta/CD19-depleted stem cell transplant. CDR3 protein: CTGLSGNTIYF. Written as DNA, the CDR3 is TGCACCGGACTCTCTGGAAACACCATATATTTT. The full variable domain, rest sourced from reference TRBV29-1 and TRBJ1-3, is SAVISQKPSRDICQRGTSLTIQCQVDSQVTMMFWYRQQPGQSLTLIATANQGSEATYESGFVIDKFPISRPNLTFSTLTVSNMSPEDSSIYLCTGLSGNTIYFGEGSWLTVV.